One and the same sample provided the 25 T cell receptor beta chains below, sequenced in a study of response to subunit inactivated influenza vaccine. TCRdb independently ran MiXCR on the RT-PCR reads; one entry per CDR3 protein. Of just under 550,000 distinct CDR3 sequences in the sample, less than 25% are singletons; the top ten hold approximately 3%. The data were also submitted as part of a second study, on T cells expressing NK-cell markers. That publication notes: The authors made TCR beta cDNA libraries by 5'RACE template switching. This switching added a universal primer site and UMIs.

The sequences come from CD4+ T cells sorted from PBMCs, collected roughly 13 days after vaccination. These TCRs come from a man between 50 and 59 years old who received an inactivated influenza vaccine.

This clonotype was observed at least ten times. At one of its ends the junction is not consistent with the germline gene, which may arise from a read error. The genes are TRBV3-1 and TRBJ1-1, with 8 bases identical to TRBD1. The germline V gene has CDR1 LGHDT and CDR2 YNNKEL (reference sequence). This CDR3 spans 15 amino acids. CDR3 in amino acids: CASSRPGTGNTEAFF. CDR3 DNA: TGCGCCAGCAGCCGTCCCGGGACAGGGAACACTGAAGCTTTCTTT.

The gene calls are TRBV12-3 or TRBV12-4 and TRBJ2-2; 10 bases line up with TRBD2. The CDR3 is 15 amino acids. J gave up 3 bases and V 6 bases, and 4 bases lay outside the gene matches. The chain's CDR3 is CASRQGLAYTGELFF. The CDR3 coding sequence is TGTGCCAGCAGACAGGGACTAGCGTACACCGGGGAGCTGTTTTTT.

The rearrangement links TRBV29-1 to TRBJ2-1; D unresolved. Trimming stripped 4 bases from V and 7 bases from J, with 14 bases between. CDR3 size: 13 residues. Germline V gene sequence: CDR1 SQVTM, CDR2 ANQGSEA. The CDR3 region has the DNA TGCAGCGTTGGCCTTGCTAGGTGGAATGAGCAGTTCTTC. This translates into CSVGLARWNEQFF.

This clonotype turned up a few times. V is TRBV7-9 and J is TRBJ1-2, with 7 bases aligning to TRBD1. The V segment lost 0 bases and the J segment 6 bases; nucleotides outside the gene matches: 1. The CDR3 is 13 residues long. Per the germline V gene, CDR1 is SEHNR and CDR2 is FQNEAQ (reference sequence). The CDR3 is CASSLAGTDGYTF. The CDR3 nucleotides are TGTGCCAGCAGCTTAGCGGGGACAGATGGCTACACCTTC.

This clonotype has only a few counts. The chain links TRBV6-2 or TRBV6-3 to TRBJ2-7; 9 nucleotides agree with TRBD1. This CDR3 contains 18 residues. Germline-derived CDR1 and CDR2 are MNHEY and SVGEGT. V trimming: 6 bases; J trimming: 0 bases; junction bases outside the gene matches: 15. CDR3 loop: CASRGRTGVYPSSYEQYF. The CDR3 coding sequence is TGTGCCAGCAGAGGGAGGACAGGGGTATACCCCAGCTCCTACGAGCAGTACTTC.

This clonotype was recorded a few times. The chain carries TRBV20-1 and TRBJ2-7; D is undetermined. Germline CDR1 is DFQATT and CDR2 is SNEGSKA (reference sequence). The length of the CDR3 is 11 residues. Trimming took off 6 bases at V and 6 bases at J, with 12 bases between the two ends. CDR3: CSAKSAFEQYF. The CDR3 DNA reads as TGCAGTGCCAAAAGCGCGTTCGAGCAGTACTTC.

The chain has TRBV3-1 and TRBJ2-5; 11 bases fit TRBD2. V shed 0 bases and J 5 bases; nucleotides not matched to a gene: 8. Germline V gives CDR1 LGHDT, CDR2 YNNKEL (reference sequence). This CDR3 is 17 amino acids long. The CDR3 is CASSQDGASGRRETQYF. The CDR3 region has the DNA TGTGCCAGCAGCCAAGATGGTGCTAGCGGGAGGCGGGAGACCCAGTACTTC.

This chain joins TRBV6-2 or TRBV6-3 and TRBJ2-3; D is perhaps TRBD1 (6 bases). The germline gives CDR1 MNHEY, CDR2 SVGEGT. V was clipped by 5 bases and J by 5 bases, with 11 bases between them. This CDR3 is 13 amino acids long. CDR3 sequence reads: CASSKQGKDTQYF. DNA for the CDR3: TGTGCCAGCAGTAAACAGGGTAAAGATACGCAGTATTTT.

The chain has TRBV4-3 and TRBJ2-2, with 8 nucleotides matching TRBD1. The CDR3 runs 16 residues. Germline assignment: CDR1 LGHNA and CDR2 YSLEER. The J segment lost 1 base and the V segment lost 2 bases, leaving 3 bases of the junction unmatched. CDR3 in amino acids: CASSQQGALNTGELFF. In DNA, the CDR3 is TGCGCCAGCAGCCAACAGGGGGCGTTGAACACCGGGGAGCTGTTTTTT.

Written as DNA, the CDR3 is TGTGCCAGCAGCAAAGCCGAACTAGGCCGTACGCAGTATTTT. Residues: CASSKAELGRTQYF. V and J are TRBV7-8 and TRBJ2-3; D possibly corresponds to TRBD2 (5 bases). From germline, CDR1 is SGHVS and CDR2 FQNEAQ. The CDR3 is made up of 14 amino acids. The V end lost 5 bases, the J end lost 8 bases, and 17 bases lay between the germline ends.

The chain couples TRBV12-3 or TRBV12-4 to TRBJ2-5, with D possibly TRBD1 on 6 matching bases. There are 16 residues in the CDR3. V lost 1 base to trimming and J lost 1 base, with 13 bases between them. The DNA of the CDR3 is TGTGCCAGCAGTTTAGGTGGGGGCCAACTCCAAGAGACCCAGTACTTC. Encoded protein: CASSLGGGQLQETQYF.

This clonotype has more than one count but fewer than ten. The V call is TRBV11-2, the J call TRBJ2-5, with TRBD2 matching over 8 bases. Germline V gives CDR1 SGHAT, CDR2 FQNNGV. The CDR3 runs to 16 residues. Germline trimming cut 5 bases from V and 5 bases from J; bases unmatched to any gene: 13. The CDR3 DNA follows: TGTGCCAGCAGCCCCCCCACCGGGAGGGCTCACGAGACCCAGTACTTC. This sequence encodes CASSPPTGRAHETQYF.

The chain recombines TRBV5-6 with TRBJ2-5; 10 positions agree with TRBD2. Germline lookup yields CDR1 SGHDT and CDR2 YYEEEE. V lost 0 bases to trimming and J lost 2 bases; unmatched junction nucleotides: 10. The CDR3 spans 18 residues. The CDR3 nucleotides are TGTGCCAGCAGCTTGGTCGGTCTAGCGGGGGCCTGGCAAGAGACCCAGTACTTC. It is translated as CASSLVGLAGAWQETQYF. Combining the CDR3 with reference TRBV5-6 and TRBJ2-5 gives the whole variable domain DAGVTQSPTHLIKTRGQQVTLRCSPKSGHDTVSWYQQALGQGPQFIFQYYEEEERQRGNFPDRFSGHQFPNYSSELNVNALLLGDSALYLCASSLVGLAGAWQETQYFGPGTRLLVL.

V and J are TRBV4-2 and TRBJ2-2; TRBD2 matches 7 bases. The CDR3 is 17 residues long. Per the germline V gene, CDR1 is LGHNA and CDR2 is YNFKEQ. The J segment lost 2 bases and the V segment lost 0 bases, leaving 6 bases of the junction unmatched. The CDR3 nucleotides are TGTGCCAGCAGCCAAGATCCCCTAGCGGTAAACACCGGGGAGCTGTTTTTT. Its protein product is CASSQDPLAVNTGELFF.

This clonotype has a handful of counts. The chain joins TRBV2 to TRBJ1-1; D is perhaps TRBD1 (6 bases). Germline CDR1 reads SNHLY; CDR2 reads FYNNEI. Trimming took off 8 bases at V and 6 bases at J, with 19 bases between the two ends. CDR3 size: 14 residues. The chain's CDR3 is CASRLKTGSAEAFF. The CDR3 nucleotides read TGTGCCAGCCGACTTAAAACAGGGTCCGCTGAAGCTTTCTTT.

This clonotype has more than one count but fewer than ten. The chain uses TRBV10-3 and TRBJ2-2, with D maybe TRBD2 (7 bases). In germline, CDR1 is ENHRY, CDR2 SYGVKD. With 7 bases removed from V and 4 bases from J, the gap between germline ends came to 13 bases. This CDR3 has 14 amino acids. This CDR3 is CAIKGGAVTGELFF. In nucleotides, the CDR3 is TGTGCCATCAAAGGGGGGGCGGTCACCGGGGAGCTGTTTTTT.

This clonotype was counted only a few times. The chain is built from TRBV5-1 and TRBJ2-1; D is unclear. The CDR3 spans 14 residues. The germline V and J ends were trimmed by 0 bases and 4 bases, with 8 bases remaining between them. CDR1 and CDR2 (germline): SGHRS, YFSETQ. CDR3 DNA: TGCGCCAGCAGCTTGGGGAAACCTTACAATGAGCAGTTCTTC. This sequence encodes CASSLGKPYNEQFF.

The CDR3 region is CASSTSGGGVAYEQYF. Here the CDR3 DNA reads TGCGCCAGCAGCACCAGCGGGGGCGGGGTGGCCTACGAGCAGTACTTC. V usage is TRBV5-1 and J usage is TRBJ2-7; the match to TRBD2 covers 8 bases. Germline V gene lookup returns CDR1 SGHRS and CDR2 YFSETQ. V dropped 4 bases and J dropped 2; count of bases not matched to a gene: 11. The CDR3 is 16 residues long.

This clonotype turned up a few times. This rearrangement joins TRBV5-5 to TRBJ1-1; D gene uncertain. Germline V gene sequence: CDR1 SGHKS, CDR2 YYEKEE (reference sequence). V gave up 4 bases and J gave up 1 base, with 14 bases separating them. CDR3 length: 15 amino acids. CDR3: CASSRLRIQNTEAFF. CDR3 nucleotide sequence: TGTGCCAGCAGCCGGCTAAGGATCCAGAACACTGAAGCTTTCTTT.

The chain combines TRBV20-1 with TRBJ1-1; possible D gene TRBD1, 6 bases. CDR3 length equals 11 residues. Germline-derived CDR1 and CDR2 are DFQATT and SNEGSKA (reference sequence). Trimming took 8 bases from V and 2 from J, leaving 9 bases between them. This CDR3 is CSPRGNTEAFF. In DNA, the CDR3 is TGCAGTCCCAGGGGAAACACTGAAGCTTTCTTT.

The J gene is TRBJ2-5, the V gene TRBV20-1, with 7 bases matching TRBD2. The CDR3 contains 12 residues. J lost 2 bases, V lost 7 bases, and 4 bases had no gene match. Germline V gives CDR1 DFQATT, CDR2 SNEGSKA (reference sequence). The CDR3 region is CSGGLGQETQYF. As DNA, the CDR3 is TGCAGTGGCGGACTAGGTCAAGAGACCCAGTACTTC.

The J gene is TRBJ2-7, the V gene TRBV3-1; 13 positions match TRBD2. Trimming removed 9 bases from V and 2 bases from J; junction bases left unmatched: 13. Germline CDR1 is LGHDT and CDR2 is YNNKEL (reference sequence). This CDR3 is built from 17 residues. CDR3 amino acids: CASGRGTSGTGTYEQYF. The CDR3 DNA follows: TGTGCCAGTGGTAGGGGGACTAGCGGGACTGGGACCTACGAGCAGTACTTC.

The V and J genes are TRBV27 and TRBJ2-3; 12 positions agree with TRBD2. Looked up from germline, CDR1 is MNHEY and CDR2 is SMNVEV (reference sequence). The junction had 6 bases not matched to a gene; V was cut back by 6 bases and J by 2 bases. The CDR3 loop spans 16 amino acids. The CDR3 here is CASRRTSGAFTDTQYF. CDR3 nucleotides: TGTGCCAGCAGACGGACTAGCGGGGCTTTCACAGATACGCAGTATTTT.

This clonotype has a handful of counts. CDR3 residues: CASSREDLPNQPQHF. CDR3 in DNA: TGTGCCAGCAGTCGAGAGGACTTACCCAATCAGCCCCAGCATTTT. The V gene is TRBV12-3 or TRBV12-4, the J gene TRBJ1-5; D is ambiguous. The V and J ends lost 5 bases and 3 bases respectively, with 14 bases between them. CDR3 size: 15 residues.

This chain links TRBV6-1 with TRBJ2-3, with D unclear. The V gene's germline CDR1 is MNHNS and CDR2 SASEGT. V lost 4 bases and J 0 bases, leaving 8 bases between the germline ends. This CDR3 contains 14 residues. The CDR3 region is CASSVARSTDTQYF. CDR3 sequence (DNA): TGTGCCAGCAGTGTCGCCAGGAGCACAGATACGCAGTATTTT.